The rows below give T cell receptor beta chains drawn from one sample of a study of glioma-infiltrating T cells. TCRdb independently ran MiXCR on the multiplex PCR reads; one entry per CDR3 protein. The sample records about 140,000 distinct CDR3 sequences, about 39% being singletons. The sequencing sample was made of glioma tissue, nonneoplastic brain tissue, or PBMCs (not recorded which). The receptors originated from a human donor with low-grade glioma or glioblastoma, undergoing nonglioma brain surgery, or in good health (not recorded which). Each CDR3 is given without its conserved first and last residue.

V	J	CDR3
TRBV15	TRBJ1-6	ATSREVNSPLH
TRBV3-1	TRBJ2-1	ASSDGTPNEQF
TRBV27	TRBJ2-1	ASSAGLADNEQF
TRBV20-1	TRBJ2-5	SAIGLAGETQY
TRBV12-3/TRBV12-4	TRBJ1-1	ASSRDLAGTEAF
TRBV6-6	TRBJ1-1	ASSYSWTGNTEAF
TRBV18	TRBJ2-3	ASSPPERSTDTQY
TRBV4-3	TRBJ1-6	ASSQDKTEYSPLH
TRBV11-2	TRBJ1-2	ASSTPTTRYGYT
TRBV20-1	TRBJ2-1	SAPRGSNEQF
TRBV20-1	TRBJ1-1	SAREGAAF
TRBV20-1	TRBJ2-7	SAGLAGNYEQY
TRBV4-2	TRBJ1-1	ASSQEIRDTEAF
TRBV27	TRBJ2-7	ASSPLLAVASYEQY
TRBV12-3/TRBV12-4	TRBJ2-3	ASSLIGSTDTQY
TRBV12-3/TRBV12-4	TRBJ2-2	ASSPNRASGELF
TRBV5-4	TRBJ2-5	ASSLANGETQY
TRBV29-1	TRBJ1-1	SVDQQGGTEAF
TRBV11-2	TRBJ1-5	ASSLISGYSNQPQH
TRBV5-1	TRBJ2-3	ASSRLSGTDTQY
TRBV7-2	TRBJ2-5	ASSPRLMAQETQY
TRBV6-1	TRBJ2-7	ASSQRQGPYEQN
TRBV5-1	TRBJ2-7	ASRMGLAHEQY
TRBV18	TRBJ1-1	ASSPSGGTTEAF
TRBV25-1	TRBJ2-7	ASSEFRGATVYEQY
TRBV28	TRBJ2-1	ASSLLGSGDYNEQF
TRBV28	TRBJ1-1	ASSLAGAGNTEAF
TRBV27	TRBJ1-5	ASSSEDGQPQH
TRBV27	TRBJ1-6	ASSSPGGPLH
TRBV29-1	TRBJ2-3	SVDGSGRALGTDTQY
TRBV6-2/TRBV6-3	TRBJ2-3	ASSYFLSSGGARDTQY
TRBV7-2	TRBJ2-5	ASSLVGGLTQETQY
TRBV12-3/TRBV12-4	TRBJ1-1	ASSFATNTEAF
TRBV10-2	TRBJ2-1	ASSESPGPIYNEQF
TRBV27	TRBJ2-3	ASSVYLAGGQNTQY
TRBV12-5	TRBJ2-1	ASGFGTGIYNEQF
TRBV19	TRBJ2-7	ASSIRAAYSYEQY
TRBV6-1	TRBJ2-7	ASSPTSGRGSYEQY
TRBV20-1	TRBJ1-1	SALKQENTEAF
TRBV27	TRBJ1-5	ASSLLGVNQPEH
TRBV7-6	TRBJ2-1	ASSFLDYNEQF
TRBV6-1	TRBJ2-2	ASSEAGTTNTGELF
TRBV6-1	TRBJ2-7	ASTPGDTRTDEQY
TRBV27	TRBJ2-7	ASSLSMGSGKGSYEQY
TRBV6-1	TRBJ2-1	ASSPLDRLGDEQF
TRBV6-1	TRBJ2-7	ASSRDGPYEQY
TRBV7-9	TRBJ2-7	ASSSQENSYEQY
TRBV12-3/TRBV12-4	TRBJ1-1	ASSFGGEAF
TRBV5-8	TRBJ1-2	ASSPGPNLGYGYT
TRBV27	TRBJ1-5	ASSLGTGYNQPQH
TRBV7-2	TRBJ2-7	ASTSGEGKYEQY
TRBV7-2	TRBJ2-5	ASSLPRVNLETQY
TRBV6-6	TRBJ2-3	ASSPSLRGGEADTQY
TRBV6-1	TRBJ1-1	ATLDEGMRNTEAF